Below are 32 T cell receptor beta chains sequenced from a single sample in a study of cytomegalovirus exposure and HLA in healthy donors. Researchers ran the PCR with 60 Vbeta and 13 Jbeta primers. Sequenced by immunoSEQ multiplex PCR; TCRdb stores in-frame clones only, minus some. This specimen shows roughly 100,000 clones; the ten leading clones hold 3.5%. The sample consisted of PBMCs. These receptors all come from a middle-aged man in good health and CMV-seronegative.

The CDR3 DNA is TGCAGCGTTGGAGGAGGGAACTACGAGCAGTACTTC. Protein product: CSVGGGNYEQYF. The V and J genes are TRBV29-1 and TRBJ2-7; D possibly corresponds to TRBD2 (6 bases). Germline V gene lookup returns CDR1 SQVTM and CDR2 ANQGSEA. This CDR3 is 12 amino acids long. The germline V and J ends were trimmed by 4 bases and 3 bases, with 10 bases remaining between them.

The rearrangement uses TRBV9 and TRBJ1-1, with D hard to call. This CDR3 has 14 amino acids. The V gene's germline CDR1 is SGDLS and CDR2 YYNGEE. The V end was cut by 2 bases, the J end by 0 bases, with 8 bases between. In DNA form, the CDR3 reads TGTGCCAGCAGCGTCACAGCACTGAACACTGAAGCTTTCTTT. Its translation: CASSVTALNTEAFF. The whole variable domain, filled in from reference TRBV9 and TRBJ1-1, reads DSGVTQTPKHLITATGQRVTLRCSPRSGDLSVYWYQQSLDQGLQFLIQYYNGEERAKGNILERFSAQQFPDLHSELNLSSLELGDSALYFCASSVTALNTEAFFGQGTRLTVV.

V and J are TRBV27 and TRBJ1-5, with 7 bases fitting TRBD1. J lost 7 bases, V lost 4 bases, and 7 bases had no gene match. The length of the CDR3 is 14 residues. Germline lookup yields CDR1 MNHEY and CDR2 SMNVEV (reference sequence). The CDR3: CASSSPGQNQPQHF. The CDR3 DNA follows: TGTGCCAGCAGTTCTCCGGGACAGAACCAGCCCCAGCATTTT.

The J gene is TRBJ2-5, the V gene TRBV11-2; D is possibly TRBD2 (5 bases). The DNA end lines up better with TRBJ2-7; the J call may be wrong. The germline CDR1 and CDR2 sequences are SGHAT and FQNNGV. CDR3 length: 15 amino acids. CDR3 residues: CASSFFSRSGYEQYF. CDR3 in DNA: TGTGCCAGCAGCTTTTTCTCTAGGTCGGGGTACGAGCAGTACTTC.

This chain uses TRBV7-2 with TRBJ2-7; no clear D. The CDR3 has 15 amino acids. The germline gives CDR1 SGHTA, CDR2 FQGNSA. Trimming took off 0 bases at V and 2 bases at J, with 11 bases between the two ends. CDR3 nucleotides: TGTGCCAGCAGCTTAGCGCCAGGTACCGCCTACGAGCAGTACTTC. Translation gives CASSLAPGTAYEQYF.

This sequence joins TRBV19 and TRBJ2-2, with 8 bases that match TRBD1. The germline V gene encodes CDR1 LNHDA and CDR2 SQIVND (reference sequence). The CDR3 covers 17 residues. The ends lost 3 bases at V and 6 bases at J; junction bases unmatched: 12. DNA of the CDR3: TGTGCCAGTAGTATTTCCCCCGGGACAGGCTATTCCGGGGAGCTGTTTTTT. It translates to CASSISPGTGYSGELFF.

CDR3 in amino acids: CASSLGTENIQYF. For the CDR3, the DNA is TGTGCCAGCAGCCTAGGGACAGAGAACATTCAGTACTTC. The chain employs TRBV28 and TRBJ2-4, with 7 bases matching TRBD1. V was clipped by 6 bases and J by 7 bases; unmatched bases: 6. CDR1 is MDHEN and CDR2 is SYDVKM in the germline V gene. CDR3 length equals 13 residues.

The J gene is TRBJ1-1, the V gene TRBV10-1; D is uncertain. Germline CDR1 is WNHNN and CDR2 is SYGVQD (reference sequence). V lost 3 bases to trimming and J lost 0 bases, with 8 bases between them. There are 14 residues in the CDR3. CDR3 bases: TGCGCCAGCAGTGATTCCAGGTTGAACACTGAAGCTTTCTTT. Amino acid sequence: CASSDSRLNTEAFF.

CDR3 nucleotides: TGTGCCAGCAGCAAGGACAGGGGAACATTTGCTTTCTTT. Protein product: CASSKDRGTFAFF. The chain uses TRBV5-8 and TRBJ1-1; 9 bases match TRBD1. J was trimmed by 11 bases and V by 4 bases; bases with no gene match: 9. This CDR3 is built from 13 residues. The germline V gene has CDR1 SGHTS and CDR2 YDEGEE.

V gene TRBV7-9 combines with J gene TRBJ2-1; unclear D gene. Germline V gene data show CDR1 as SEHNR and CDR2 as FQNEAQ (reference sequence). The CDR3 contains 17 residues. V lost 7 bases and J lost 0, with 19 bases in between. CDR3 in DNA: TGTGCCAGCATTCCTCAACCAGAGGCAATCTCCTACAATGAGCAGTTCTTC. Its translation: CASIPQPEAISYNEQFF.

The chain employs TRBV7-2 and TRBJ2-7; D is perhaps TRBD1 (7 bases). The germline V and J ends were trimmed by 5 bases and 4 bases, with 15 bases remaining between them. CDR3 length: 14 amino acids. The germline V gene has CDR1 SGHTA and CDR2 FQGNSA. CDR3: CASSKQGDLYEQYF. CDR3 DNA sequence: TGTGCCAGCAGCAAGCAGGGGGACTTATACGAGCAGTACTTC.

The V call is TRBV30, the J call TRBJ1-3; 8 positions agree with TRBD1. The CDR3 runs to 16 residues. J gave up 2 bases and V 5 bases, and 11 bases lay outside the gene matches. Germline CDR1 GTSNPN, CDR2 SVGIG (reference sequence). CDR3 in amino acids: CAWGQGGTVTGNTIYF. The CDR3 coding sequence is TGTGCCTGGGGACAGGGAGGCACTGTCACTGGAAACACCATATATTTT.

The chain has TRBV5-3 and TRBJ2-1, with a weak D call TRBD2 (5 bases). TRBV5-3 counts as an open reading frame of uncertain function. V lost 0 bases, J lost 1 base, and 11 bases lay in between. This CDR3 is 16 amino acids long. The CDR3 here is CARSLVSTGSYNEQFF. DNA of the CDR3: TGTGCCAGAAGCTTGGTAAGCACGGGGTCCTACAATGAGCAGTTCTTC.

V is TRBV7-2 and J is TRBJ2-5; D ambiguous. TRBJ2-7 explains the end of the DNA better; the J call may be wrong. The CDR3 consists of 11 residues. CDR1 is SGHTA and CDR2 is FQGNSA in the germline V gene. The CDR3 nucleotides read TGTGCCAGCAGCCCCGCCTACGAGCAGTACTTC. Translated: CASSPAYEQYF.

The V call is TRBV4-3, the J call TRBJ1-1; maybe TRBD1 (5 bases). Germline loops: CDR1 LGHNA, CDR2 YSLEER. The CDR3 consists of 17 residues. With 0 bases removed from V and 4 bases from J, the gap between germline ends came to 18 bases. The CDR3 is CASSQDRSGGLVTEAFF. In nucleotides, the CDR3 is TGCGCCAGCAGCCAAGATCGGAGCGGGGGGTTGGTCACTGAAGCTTTCTTT.

V is TRBV9 and J is TRBJ1-5; possibly TRBD1 for D (6 bases). This CDR3 has 15 residues. V was trimmed by 4 bases and J by 0 bases, leaving 11 bases between them. The germline V gene encodes CDR1 SGDLS and CDR2 YYNGEE. CDR3 DNA sequence: TGTGCCAGCAGCCCCACAGGGTATAGCAATCAGCCCCAGCATTTT. Translating it yields CASSPTGYSNQPQHF.

This chain links TRBV5-1 with TRBJ1-2; D may be TRBD1 (5 bases). V lost 1 base, J lost 8 bases, and 21 bases lay in between. The V gene's germline CDR1 is SGHRS and CDR2 YFSETQ. CDR3 size: 16 residues. The CDR3 reads CASSLSQGSGAGGYTF. Here the CDR3 DNA reads TGCGCCAGCAGCTTGAGTCAGGGTAGTGGTGCGGGAGGCTACACCTTC.

Notes on this clone: This sample also contains other DNA sequences that code for the same CDR3. The chain employs TRBV15 and TRBJ2-7, with 8 bases that match TRBD2. The J segment lost 0 bases and the V segment lost 5 bases, leaving 3 bases of the junction unmatched. The CDR3 consists of 14 residues. Germline V lookup: CDR1 LNHNV, CDR2 YYDKDF (reference sequence). CDR3: CATSLSGDSYEQYF. For the CDR3, the DNA is TGTGCCACCAGCCTTAGCGGGGACTCCTACGAGCAGTACTTC.

This chain joins TRBV28 and TRBJ2-7; 10 bases match TRBD2. Trimming removed 7 bases from V and 5 bases from J; junction bases left unmatched: 14. In germline, CDR1 is MDHEN, CDR2 SYDVKM. The CDR3 runs 16 residues. The chain's CDR3 is CASIPRGASGSNEQYF. Written as DNA, the CDR3 is TGTGCCAGCATTCCCAGGGGGGCTAGCGGGAGCAACGAGCAGTACTTC.

This chain links TRBV5-1 with TRBJ2-7; 7 bases agree with TRBD2. V gave up 3 bases and J gave up 0 bases; unmatched junction bases: 6. The CDR3 is 15 residues long. Looked up from germline, CDR1 is SGHRS and CDR2 is YFSETQ. CDR3 sequence: CASSSLAGHSYEQYF. The DNA for the CDR3 is TGCGCCAGCAGCTCCTTAGCGGGCCACTCCTACGAGCAGTACTTC. The whole variable domain, remainder taken from reference TRBV5-1 and TRBJ2-7, is KAGVTQTPRYLIKTRGQQVTLSCSPISGHRSVSWYQQTPGQGLQFLFEYFSETQRNKGNFPGRFSGRQFSNSRSEMNVSTLELGDSALYLCASSSLAGHSYEQYFGPGTRLTVT.

V gene TRBV30 combines with J gene TRBJ1-4, with unresolved D. V lost 8 bases and J 6 bases, leaving 10 bases between the germline ends. CDR3 length equals 11 residues. Germline CDR1 reads GTSNPN; CDR2 reads SVGIG (reference sequence). In DNA form, the CDR3 reads TGTGCCGGGGTGAGGGATGAAAAACTGTTTTTT. Its protein product is CAGVRDEKLFF.

Comment on this clone: Distinct nucleotide sequences in the sample also encode this CDR3. The gene calls are TRBV9 and TRBJ1-1; D is possibly TRBD1 (5 bases). Trimming pared 0 bases from V and 1 base from J, leaving 10 bases between. The CDR3 is made up of 15 amino acids. Per the germline V gene, CDR1 is SGDLS and CDR2 is YYNGEE. This chain's CDR3 is CASSVVSRANTEAFF. The CDR3 DNA is TGTGCCAGCAGCGTAGTATCCAGGGCGAACACTGAAGCTTTCTTT.

The chain is built from TRBV4-3 and TRBJ1-2; D is undetermined. The CDR3 has 14 amino acids. The germline CDR1 and CDR2 sequences are LGHNA and YSLEER. The V end was cut by 0 bases, the J end by 7 bases, with 12 bases between. The CDR3 region has the DNA TGCGCCAGCAGCCAAGATTTATCGGGGTCTGGCTACACCTTC. Translation: CASSQDLSGSGYTF.

V is TRBV5-1 and J is TRBJ2-7; D is perhaps TRBD1 (6 bases). With 0 bases removed from V and 4 bases from J, the gap between germline ends came to 11 bases. Germline values: CDR1 SGHRS, CDR2 YFSETQ. The CDR3 sequence is 14 residues long. As DNA, the CDR3 is TGCGCCAGCAGCTTGGACAAACAGGGTTACGAGCAGTACTTC. Translation: CASSLDKQGYEQYF. The full variable domain, with the rest looked up from reference TRBV5-1 and TRBJ2-7, is KAGVTQTPRYLIKTRGQQVTLSCSPISGHRSVSWYQQTPGQGLQFLFEYFSETQRNKGNFPGRFSGRQFSNSRSEMNVSTLELGDSALYLCASSLDKQGYEQYFGPGTRLTVT.

Here the CDR3 DNA reads TGTGCCAGCAACCCGGGGGGCACAGATACGCAGTATTTT. Encoded protein: CASNPGGTDTQYF. V is TRBV2 and J is TRBJ2-3; weak D call: TRBD2 (6 bases). V shed 7 bases and J shed 1 base, with 9 bases lying between them. CDR3 length: 13 residues. CDR1 is SNHLY, CDR2 FYNNEI, per germline.

This sequence joins TRBV2 and TRBJ2-1; D may be TRBD2 (6 bases). Trimming stripped 3 bases from V and 5 bases from J, with 14 bases between. This CDR3 spans 15 amino acids. CDR1 is SNHLY, CDR2 FYNNEI, per germline. The CDR3 loop reads CASSDNLGLDNEQFF. CDR3 nucleotide sequence: TGTGCCAGCAGTGATAACCTGGGACTGGACAATGAGCAGTTCTTC.

The chain combines TRBV15 with TRBJ2-1; D possibly corresponds to TRBD1 (5 bases). V was shortened by 0 bases and J by 10 bases, with 13 bases between the two germline ends. Germline V gene lookup returns CDR1 LNHNV and CDR2 YYDKDF (reference sequence). The CDR3 extends over 14 amino acids. The CDR3 DNA reads as TGTGCCACCAGCAGAGATTTGGGGCATGAAGAGCAGTTCTTC. Its protein product is CATSRDLGHEEQFF.

The rearrangement joins TRBV5-1 to TRBJ2-3; weak D call: TRBD1 (6 bases). V was shortened by 3 bases and J by 1 base, with 12 bases between the two germline ends. The length of the CDR3 is 15 residues. Per the germline V gene, CDR1 is SGHRS and CDR2 is YFSETQ. The CDR3 reads CASSSHEGGTDTQYF. CDR3 bases: TGCGCCAGCAGCTCGCACGAGGGGGGCACAGATACGCAGTATTTT. The full variable domain, with the rest looked up from reference TRBV5-1 and TRBJ2-3, is KAGVTQTPRYLIKTRGQQVTLSCSPISGHRSVSWYQQTPGQGLQFLFEYFSETQRNKGNFPGRFSGRQFSNSRSEMNVSTLELGDSALYLCASSSHEGGTDTQYFGPGTRLTVL.

The chain has TRBV28 and TRBJ2-7, with 9 bases fitting TRBD1. V was pared by 5 bases and J by 0 bases, with 2 bases of the junction left unmatched. The CDR3 extends over 14 amino acids. Germline CDR1 MDHEN, CDR2 SYDVKM. In DNA form, the CDR3 reads TGTGCCAGCAGTACGACAGGGGGCTCCTACGAGCAGTACTTC. Amino acid sequence: CASSTTGGSYEQYF.

The CDR3 spells CASSELAGGSYEQYF. CDR3 coding DNA: TGTGCCAGCAGTGAGCTAGCGGGGGGCTCCTACGAGCAGTACTTC. V usage is TRBV2 and J usage is TRBJ2-5; 11 nucleotides line up with TRBD2. The J call could be wrong; TRBJ2-7 is a better fit for the DNA end. Germline CDR1 is SNHLY and CDR2 is FYNNEI. CDR3 length: 15 residues.

The rearrangement links TRBV5-1 to TRBJ2-5, with D maybe TRBD2 (6 bases). With 9 bases removed from V and 3 bases from J, the gap between germline ends came to 21 bases. Germline V lookup: CDR1 SGHRS, CDR2 YFSETQ. This CDR3 has 15 residues. CDR3 loop: CAIVIVAGYEETQYF. CDR3 sequence (DNA): TGCGCCATCGTTATTGTCGCGGGGTATGAAGAGACCCAGTACTTC.

The chain carries TRBV6-6 and TRBJ1-1; 7 bases line up with TRBD1. Trimming removed 5 bases from V and 4 bases from J; junction bases left unmatched: 7. The germline V gene encodes CDR1 MNHNY and CDR2 SVGAGI (reference sequence). This CDR3 has 14 residues. The chain's CDR3 is CASSRRQGGTEAFF. DNA of the CDR3: TGTGCCAGCAGTCGCCGACAGGGTGGCACTGAAGCTTTCTTT.